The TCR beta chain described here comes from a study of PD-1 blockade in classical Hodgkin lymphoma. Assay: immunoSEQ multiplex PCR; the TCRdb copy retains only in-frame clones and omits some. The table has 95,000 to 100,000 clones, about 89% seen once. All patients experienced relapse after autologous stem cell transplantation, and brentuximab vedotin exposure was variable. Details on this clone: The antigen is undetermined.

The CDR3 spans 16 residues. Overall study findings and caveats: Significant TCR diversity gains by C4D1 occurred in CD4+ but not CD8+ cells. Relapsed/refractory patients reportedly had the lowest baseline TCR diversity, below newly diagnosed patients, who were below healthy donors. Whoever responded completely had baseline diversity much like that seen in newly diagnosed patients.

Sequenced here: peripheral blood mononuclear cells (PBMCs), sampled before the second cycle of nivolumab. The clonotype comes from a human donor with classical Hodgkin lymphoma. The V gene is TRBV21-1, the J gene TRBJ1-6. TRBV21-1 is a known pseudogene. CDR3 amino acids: CASSKWGTVGNSPLHF. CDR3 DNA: TGTGCCAGCAGCAAATGGGGGACGGTGGGGAATTCACCCCTCCACTTT.